Below, 23 T cell receptor beta chains from the same sample are listed, as sequenced in a study of OX40 agonist ivuxolimab in advanced cancers. Repertoires were generated with immunoSEQ multiplex PCR, while TCRdb's copy carries only in-frame clones and drops some. The sample has around 66,000 clones, 86% seen once. The sample was CD4+ or CD8+ T cells sorted from blood, taken in a trial of the OX40 agonist ivuxolimab. These receptors were collected from an adult with an advanced solid tumor such as melanoma, head and neck, liver or kidney cancer.

J is TRBJ2-3 and V is TRBV29-1, with D maybe TRBD1 (6 bases). The CDR3 consists of 12 residues. Trimming stripped 6 bases from V and 3 bases from J, with 10 bases between. CDR1 and CDR2 from the germline V gene are SQVTM and ANQGSEA. CDR3 protein: CSVTQGTDTQYF. In nucleotides, the CDR3 is TGCAGCGTCACACAGGGAACAGATACGCAGTATTTT.

The V gene is TRBV7-6, the J gene TRBJ2-1, with TRBD2 identical over 10 bases. The trim removed 0 bases at V and 2 bases at J, leaving 1 base unmatched. CDR1 is SGHVS, CDR2 FNYEAQ, per germline. The CDR3 has 16 amino acids. CDR3 in amino acids: CASSLAGTSAYNEQFF. DNA of the CDR3: TGTGCCAGCAGCTTAGCGGGGACTAGCGCCTACAATGAGCAGTTCTTC.

This clone was observed a handful of times. The chain uses TRBV10-2 and TRBJ2-3; D is ambiguous. V lost 6 bases, J lost 6 bases, and 10 bases lay in between. In germline, CDR1 is WSHSY, CDR2 SAAADI. CDR3 length: 12 residues. CDR3: CASSATSDTQYF. Here the CDR3 DNA reads TGCGCCAGCAGCGCGACATCGGATACGCAGTATTTT.

This chain connects TRBV6-1 to TRBJ1-1; D uncertain. The length of the CDR3 is 12 residues. Germline CDR1 and CDR2: MNHNS and SASEGT. The V and J ends lost 7 bases and 7 bases respectively, with 13 bases between them. CDR3 in DNA: TGTGCCAGCACCAGTGAATTGCTTGAAGCTTTCTTT. Translating it yields CASTSELLEAFF.

The genes are TRBV6-1 and TRBJ2-3; possibly TRBD2 for D (6 bases). This CDR3 contains 19 residues. Germline-derived CDR1 and CDR2 are MNHNS and SASEGT. The V and J ends lost 2 bases and 0 bases respectively, with 21 bases between them. The CDR3 loop reads CASSERGIGEEASTDTQYF. The CDR3 region has the DNA TGTGCCAGCAGTGAACGGGGGATCGGTGAGGAGGCTAGCACAGATACGCAGTATTTT.

The J gene is TRBJ1-1, the V gene TRBV11-2; 8 bases are a match to TRBD1. The CDR3 runs 14 residues. Losses at the gene ends were 7 bases for V and 4 bases for J; bases not matched to a gene: 8. CDR1 is SGHAT and CDR2 is FQNNGV in the germline V gene. This CDR3 reads CASTTQGEGTEAFF. Written as DNA, the CDR3 is TGTGCCAGCACCACACAGGGGGAAGGCACTGAAGCTTTCTTT.

This clone showed up just a few times. The chain employs TRBV4-1 and TRBJ2-2; D not certain. The germline V and J ends were trimmed by 2 bases and 1 base, with 8 bases remaining between them. The germline V gene has CDR1 MGHRA and CDR2 YSYEKL. The CDR3 has 15 amino acids. CDR3: CASSQTPLNTGELFF. CDR3 DNA sequence: TGCGCCAGCAGCCAAACCCCGCTGAACACCGGGGAGCTGTTTTTT.

V gene TRBV18 combines with J gene TRBJ2-6; D is unresolved. Germline values: CDR1 KGHSH, CDR2 LQKENI. V dropped 0 bases and J dropped 0 bases, with 9 bases sitting between them. This CDR3 is 17 amino acids long. CDR3 amino acids: CASSPPLLPSGANVLTF. In nucleotides, the CDR3 is TGTGCCAGCTCACCACCTCTGTTACCCTCTGGGGCCAACGTCCTGACTTTC.

J is TRBJ2-7 and V is TRBV19, with 8 bases lining up with TRBD2. V trimming: 5 bases; J trimming: 3 bases; junction bases outside the gene matches: 3. The length of the CDR3 is 13 residues. CDR1 is LNHDA and CDR2 is SQIVND in the germline V gene (reference sequence). The CDR3 protein is CASSVGTSYEQYF. DNA for the CDR3: TGTGCCAGTAGTGTCGGGACTAGCTACGAGCAGTACTTC. The complete variable domain, with remaining parts taken from reference TRBV19 and TRBJ2-7, reads DGGITQSPKYLFRKEGQNVTLSCEQNLNHDAMYWYRQDPGQGLRLIYYSQIVNDFQKGDIAEGYSVSREKKESFPLTVTSAQKNPTAFYLCASSVGTSYEQYFGPGTRLTVT.

This chain links TRBV7-8 with TRBJ1-4, with TRBD1 matching 7 bases. V lost 2 bases, J lost 4 bases, and 4 bases stayed unmatched. From germline, CDR1 is SGHVS and CDR2 FQNEAQ. The CDR3 length is 15 residues. The CDR3 loop reads CASSLNRGGNEKLFF. The CDR3 DNA reads as TGTGCCAGCAGCTTAAACAGGGGTGGTAATGAAAAACTGTTTTTT.

The chain is built from TRBV10-3 and TRBJ2-5; maybe TRBD2 (6 bases). CDR1 ENHRY and CDR2 SYGVKD come from the germline V gene. The CDR3 sequence is 15 residues long. With 10 bases removed from V and 2 bases from J, the gap between germline ends came to 20 bases. The CDR3, as DNA: TGTGCCACCTTAGGGACTGCAAACGCTCAAGAGACCCAGTACTTC. Its translation: CATLGTANAQETQYF.

This rearrangement joins TRBV5-5 to TRBJ2-1; no clear D. Germline assignment: CDR1 SGHKS and CDR2 YYEKEE (reference sequence). The V end lost 0 bases, the J end lost 2 bases, and 6 bases lay between the germline ends. CDR3 length: 14 residues. CDR3 nucleotides: TGTGCCAGCAGCTTGGGAAACCCCTACAATGAGCAGTTCTTC. Its translation is CASSLGNPYNEQFF.

This chain joins TRBV9 and TRBJ2-7, with D maybe TRBD1 (5 bases). The CDR3 is 14 residues long. CDR1 and CDR2 (germline): SGDLS, YYNGEE. V was clipped by 3 bases and J by 4 bases, with 14 bases between them. The CDR3 region has the DNA TGTGCCAGCAGCGCACAGGTCGAAGGGTACGAGCAGTACTTC. Translation: CASSAQVEGYEQYF.

The chain combines TRBV11-3 with TRBJ2-1, with TRBD2 identical over 10 bases. The V gene end was trimmed by 5 bases and the J gene end by 9 bases; junction bases not matched to a gene: 10. The CDR3 has 15 amino acids. The germline V gene encodes CDR1 SGHNT and CDR2 YENEEA. The CDR3 DNA follows: TGTGCCAGCAGCCCCGGGACTAGCGTGGGAAGTGAGCAGTTCTTC. Its protein product is CASSPGTSVGSEQFF.

The chain carries TRBV27 and TRBJ2-1; 12 nucleotides agree with TRBD2. The CDR3 sequence is 16 residues long. The J segment lost 9 bases and the V segment lost 4 bases, leaving 10 bases of the junction unmatched. Germline assignment: CDR1 MNHEY and CDR2 SMNVEV (reference sequence). CDR3 nucleotides: TGTGCCAGCAGTTCCTCGACTAGCGGGAGTTCTGGTGAGCAGTTCTTC. Translated: CASSSSTSGSSGEQFF.

V is TRBV15 and J is TRBJ1-5, with D tentatively TRBD1 (6 bases). Trimming removed 8 bases from V and 0 bases from J, with 11 bases in between. Germline CDR1 and CDR2: LNHNV and YYDKDF (reference sequence). The CDR3 runs to 14 residues. Written as DNA, the CDR3 is TGTGCCACCGAGGACAGATATAGCAATCAGCCCCAGCATTTT. Its protein is CATEDRYSNQPQHF.

This chain's CDR3 is CASSFSSLRAFF. In DNA, the CDR3 is TGTGCCAGCAGCTTTTCCAGTCTCCGAGCTTTCTTT. This sequence joins TRBV7-8 and TRBJ1-1; no reliable D call. Germline CDR1 is SGHVS and CDR2 is FQNEAQ. The V and J ends lost 3 bases and 10 bases respectively, with 12 bases between them. CDR3 length equals 12 residues. Filled out from reference TRBV7-8 and TRBJ1-1, the complete variable domain reads GAGVSQSPRYKVAKRGQDVALRCDPISGHVSLFWYQQALGQGPEFLTYFQNEAQLDKSGLPSDRFFAERPEGSVSTLKIQRTQQEDSAVYLCASSFSSLRAFFGQGTRLTVV.

The chain joins TRBV19 to TRBJ2-1; 12 bases are shared with TRBD2. This CDR3 has 18 residues. The ends lost 6 bases at V and 3 bases at J; junction bases unmatched: 12. Germline V lookup: CDR1 LNHDA, CDR2 SQIVND (reference sequence). The chain's CDR3 is CASSPQGSSGRVYNEQFF. For the CDR3, the DNA is TGTGCCAGTAGCCCTCAAGGGTCTAGCGGGAGGGTCTACAATGAGCAGTTCTTC. The variable domain in full, with the rest retrieved from reference TRBV19 and TRBJ2-1, is DGGITQSPKYLFRKEGQNVTLSCEQNLNHDAMYWYRQDPGQGLRLIYYSQIVNDFQKGDIAEGYSVSREKKESFPLTVTSAQKNPTAFYLCASSPQGSSGRVYNEQFFGPGTRLTVL.

The chain is built from TRBV10-1 and TRBJ1-1; unclear D gene. The CDR3 has 12 amino acids. V dropped 3 bases and J dropped 5 bases, with 7 bases sitting between them. CDR1 WNHNN and CDR2 SYGVQD come from the germline V gene (reference sequence). The CDR3 sequence is CASSDIGTEAFF. The CDR3 nucleotides are TGCGCCAGCAGTGATATAGGGACTGAAGCTTTCTTT.

The rearrangement uses TRBV10-3 and TRBJ1-5; 7 bases align to TRBD1. With V trimmed by 7 bases and J by 3 bases, 3 bases remained unmatched. The germline gives CDR1 ENHRY, CDR2 SYGVKD. The CDR3 consists of 13 residues. In DNA form, the CDR3 reads TGTGCCATCACTGACAGGGCCAATCAGCCCCAGCATTTT. This encodes CAITDRANQPQHF.

This chain joins TRBV6-6 and TRBJ1-2, with 7 bases that match TRBD1. Germline assignment: CDR1 MNHNY and CDR2 SVGAGI (reference sequence). With V trimmed by 5 bases and J by 8 bases, 8 bases remained unmatched. This CDR3 is 13 amino acids long. In DNA form, the CDR3 reads TGTGCCAGCAGTAGACAGGGAGGGCTGGGCTACACCTTC. As protein: CASSRQGGLGYTF.

This rearrangement joins TRBV28 to TRBJ2-7; 12 bases map to TRBD2. Losses at the gene ends were 1 base for V and 0 bases for J; bases not matched to a gene: 4. This CDR3 has 17 amino acids. Germline values: CDR1 MDHEN, CDR2 SYDVKM. CDR3 sequence reads: CASSLSSGRVVSYEQYF. CDR3 sequence (DNA): TGTGCCAGCAGTTTATCTAGCGGGAGGGTCGTCTCCTACGAGCAGTACTTC.

V usage is TRBV9 and J usage is TRBJ2-3, with TRBD2 matching 11 bases. The junction had 6 bases not matched to a gene; V was cut back by 0 bases and J by 6 bases. The CDR3 has 16 residues. Germline values: CDR1 SGDLS, CDR2 YYNGEE. The CDR3 bases are TGTGCCAGCAGCGTAGATCTTAGCGGGAGGGCCGATACGCAGTATTTT. It codes for CASSVDLSGRADTQYF.